Below are 19 T cell receptor beta chains sequenced from a single sample in a study of shared clonotypes between healthy human individuals. Produced via immunoSEQ multiplex PCR; TCRdb's table is partial and in-frame only. The sample lists roughly 530,000 clones, almost 97% seen once, with about 0.064% in the top ten. Input material: naive CD4+ T cells sorted from blood. Subset of the sample: CD45RA+ positively selected. These receptor sequences come from a woman in her thirties in good health.

The rearrangement uses TRBV5-1 and TRBJ2-1; the match to TRBD2 covers 12 bases. The CDR3 has 17 residues. Trimming took 0 bases from V and 1 from J; bases not matched to a gene: 2. CDR1 is SGHRS and CDR2 is YFSETQ in the germline V gene. The CDR3 sequence is CASSLGLAGVSYNEQFF. CDR3 coding DNA: TGCGCCAGCAGCTTGGGACTAGCGGGAGTTTCCTACAATGAGCAGTTCTTC. Full variable domain (missing parts from reference TRBV5-1 and TRBJ2-1): KAGVTQTPRYLIKTRGQQVTLSCSPISGHRSVSWYQQTPGQGLQFLFEYFSETQRNKGNFPGRFSGRQFSNSRSEMNVSTLELGDSALYLCASSLGLAGVSYNEQFFGPGTRLTVL.

The V and J genes are TRBV4-1 and TRBJ1-3, with unresolved D. The germline V and J ends were trimmed by 0 bases and 0 bases, with 12 bases remaining between them. The CDR3 is made up of 17 amino acids. Germline loops: CDR1 MGHRA, CDR2 YSYEKL. The CDR3 loop reads CASSQDPGTGSGNTIYF. The CDR3 nucleotides are TGCGCCAGCAGCCAAGATCCCGGCACCGGCTCTGGAAACACCATATATTTT.

With regard to this clone: Other DNA sequences in the sample encode the same CDR3. This sequence joins TRBV28 and TRBJ2-7; 10 bases map to TRBD1. Germline CDR1 reads MDHEN; CDR2 reads SYDVKM. The length of the CDR3 is 15 residues. V was clipped by 2 bases and J by 4 bases; unmatched bases: 5. The CDR3 region has the DNA TGTGCCAGCAGTTTACCCGGGACAGGGGCTTACGAGCAGTACTTC. This translates into CASSLPGTGAYEQYF. The full variable domain, rest sourced from reference TRBV28 and TRBJ2-7, is DVKVTQSSRYLVKRTGEKVFLECVQDMDHENMFWYRQDPGLGLRLIYFSYDVKMKEKGDIPEGYSVSREKKERFSLILESASTNQTSMYLCASSLPGTGAYEQYFGPGTRLTVT.

The chain couples TRBV30 to TRBJ1-1; 8 bases fit TRBD1. The CDR3 loop spans 13 amino acids. Germline loops: CDR1 GTSNPN, CDR2 SVGIG (reference sequence). Trimming at V came to 4 bases and at J to 5 bases, leaving 6 bases not matched to a gene. The CDR3 here is CAWTRQGWTEAFF. The CDR3 DNA reads as TGTGCCTGGACCAGACAGGGGTGGACTGAAGCTTTCTTT.

The gene calls are TRBV6-1 and TRBJ1-2; D possibly corresponds to TRBD1 (5 bases). Germline V gene lookup returns CDR1 MNHNS and CDR2 SASEGT. V lost 4 bases, J lost 7 bases, and 19 bases lay in between. The CDR3 runs to 15 residues. CDR3 loop: CASSVLVRGVRGYTF. The DNA for the CDR3 is TGTGCCAGCAGTGTCCTCGTGAGGGGCGTTCGTGGCTACACCTTC.

The gene calls are TRBV28 and TRBJ2-7; weak D call: TRBD2 (5 bases). The V end lost 8 bases, the J end lost 5 bases, and 22 bases lay between the germline ends. This CDR3 is 15 amino acids long. Germline V gene sequence: CDR1 MDHEN, CDR2 SYDVKM. This CDR3 is CASGLSQGPGDEQYF. The DNA for the CDR3 is TGTGCCAGCGGCCTCAGTCAAGGCCCCGGGGACGAGCAGTACTTC. The full variable domain, its missing parts supplied by reference TRBV28 and TRBJ2-7, is DVKVTQSSRYLVKRTGEKVFLECVQDMDHENMFWYRQDPGLGLRLIYFSYDVKMKEKGDIPEGYSVSREKKERFSLILESASTNQTSMYLCASGLSQGPGDEQYFGPGTRLTVT.

This clone was observed a single time. The chain joins TRBV28 to TRBJ2-7, with D possibly matching TRBD1 (6 bases). Trimming left V 5 bases short and J 4 bases short, with 18 bases between. CDR1 is MDHEN and CDR2 is SYDVKM in the germline V gene. This CDR3 has 15 amino acids. The CDR3 loop reads CASSKHGTFPYEQYF. CDR3 nucleotide sequence: TGTGCCAGCAGTAAGCACGGGACATTCCCTTACGAGCAGTACTTC.

This sequence joins TRBV9 and TRBJ2-5, with 13 bases matching TRBD2. The CDR3 consists of 14 residues. Germline trimming cut 3 bases from V and 11 bases from J; bases unmatched to any gene: 7. Germline CDR1 reads SGDLS; CDR2 reads YYNGEE. The CDR3 sequence is CASSAGGTSGEQYF. In DNA, the CDR3 is TGTGCCAGCAGCGCCGGGGGGACTAGCGGGGAGCAGTACTTC.

The V and J genes are TRBV11-2 and TRBJ2-5, with 12 bases lining up with TRBD1. The germline gives CDR1 SGHAT, CDR2 FQNNGV. Germline trimming cut 2 bases from V and 4 bases from J; bases unmatched to any gene: 11. CDR3 size: 18 residues. CDR3 protein: CASSLLLLRDRGRETQYF. As DNA, the CDR3 is TGTGCCAGCAGCTTATTGCTACTCCGGGACAGGGGGCGAGAGACCCAGTACTTC.

The rearrangement links TRBV5-4 to TRBJ2-7, with a weak D call TRBD2 (5 bases). The CDR3 runs 14 residues. From germline, CDR1 is SGHNT and CDR2 YYREEE (reference sequence). Trimming stripped 0 bases from V and 5 bases from J, with 12 bases between. The CDR3 region has the DNA TGTGCCAGCAGCTTGGGGACTCCGGGCGACGAGCAGTACTTC. Amino acid sequence: CASSLGTPGDEQYF.

This chain connects TRBV5-1 to TRBJ1-3; D gene ambiguous. V shed 4 bases and J shed 0 bases, with 11 bases lying between them. The CDR3 extends over 15 amino acids. Germline values: CDR1 SGHRS, CDR2 YFSETQ. The CDR3 DNA reads as TGCGCCAGCAGCCTGGACGGTCGCTCTGGAAACACCATATATTTT. This translates into CASSLDGRSGNTIYF.

The rearrangement links TRBV18 to TRBJ1-5; no clear D. The ends were cut back, 3 bases at V and 3 bases at J, with 9 bases in the middle. The CDR3 has 14 amino acids. Germline V gene data show CDR1 as KGHSH and CDR2 as LQKENI. For the CDR3, the DNA is TGTGCCAGCTCACCTATCGACACCAATCAGCCCCAGCATTTT. This encodes CASSPIDTNQPQHF.

The V gene is TRBV19, the J gene TRBJ2-7; D is unresolved. Trimming removed 3 bases at V and 3 bases at J, with 15 bases between. Germline V CDR1 and CDR2: LNHDA, SQIVND (reference sequence). The CDR3 extends over 15 amino acids. DNA of the CDR3: TGTGCCAGTAGTATGGTCGGTTTTGCTCACTACGAGCAGTACTTC. Its translation: CASSMVGFAHYEQYF. The full variable domain, rest sourced from reference TRBV19 and TRBJ2-7, is DGGITQSPKYLFRKEGQNVTLSCEQNLNHDAMYWYRQDPGQGLRLIYYSQIVNDFQKGDIAEGYSVSREKKESFPLTVTSAQKNPTAFYLCASSMVGFAHYEQYFGPGTRLTVT.

The rearrangement links TRBV15 to TRBJ2-3; the match to TRBD1 covers 7 bases. The germline V gene encodes CDR1 LNHNV and CDR2 YYDKDF (reference sequence). V was pared by 1 base and J by 6 bases, with 13 bases of the junction left unmatched. This CDR3 region has 17 residues. DNA of the CDR3: TGTGCCACCAGCAGAGTGGCTATAGGTCCGGGACAGGATACGCAGTATTTT. Protein sequence: CATSRVAIGPGQDTQYF.

The CDR3 DNA is TGTGCCAGCAGGGGGGACAGCGCCATCCGCGGTAAAGCTTTCTTT. This sequence encodes CASRGDSAIRGKAFF. The chain carries TRBV2 and TRBJ1-1; 7 nucleotides line up with TRBD1. The CDR3 totals 15 residues. Germline CDR1 is SNHLY and CDR2 is FYNNEI. Trimming removed 6 bases from V and 9 bases from J; junction bases left unmatched: 16. Full variable domain (remainder filled in from reference TRBV2 and TRBJ1-1): EPEVTQTPSHQVTQMGQEVILRCVPISNHLYFYWYRQILGQKVEFLVSFYNNEISEKSEIFDDQFSVERPDGSNFTLKIRSTKLEDSAMYFCASRGDSAIRGKAFFGQGTRLTVV.

V usage is TRBV18 and J usage is TRBJ1-5; D remains ambiguous. This CDR3 contains 15 residues. In germline, CDR1 is KGHSH, CDR2 LQKENI. Trimming cost V 3 bases and J 3 bases, with 12 bases left between them. The CDR3 nucleotides read TGTGCCAGCTCACCGGATAGAGGGTACAATCAGCCCCAGCATTTT. It translates to CASSPDRGYNQPQHF.

The chain employs TRBV6-5 and TRBJ2-7; D uncertain. The CDR3 is 13 amino acids. The germline CDR1 and CDR2 sequences are MNHEY and SVGAGI. Trimming took off 2 bases at V and 0 bases at J, with 5 bases between the two ends. This CDR3 is CASSYPSSYEQYF. DNA for the CDR3: TGTGCCAGCAGTTACCCAAGCTCCTACGAGCAGTACTTC.

In its sample, this clone was seen a few times. The chain joins TRBV11-2 to TRBJ2-7, with D unresolved. This CDR3 is built from 13 residues. V gave up 2 bases and J gave up 6 bases, with 11 bases separating them. Germline V CDR1 and CDR2: SGHAT, FQNNGV. This CDR3 reads CASSLMEQVEQYF. DNA of the CDR3: TGTGCCAGCAGCTTAATGGAGCAAGTCGAGCAGTACTTC.

The chain combines TRBV4-1 with TRBJ2-3; a possible D gene is TRBD2 (6 bases). CDR1 and CDR2 (germline): MGHRA, YSYEKL. The CDR3 runs to 16 residues. Deletions cut 1 base from V and 4 bases from J, with 15 bases between. The CDR3 DNA sequence: TGCGCCAGCAGCCAAGGATCACGGGAGAGGGCAGATACGCAGTATTTT. Encoded protein: CASSQGSRERADTQYF.